This T cell receptor beta chain emerged from a study of cytomegalovirus exposure and HLA in healthy donors. For the study at large: T cells numbering about 179 million yielded roughly 120 million unique TCR beta sequences in an earlier analysis.

The CDR3 is made up of 16 amino acids. Germline V gives CDR1 MNHEY, CDR2 SVGAGI. Germline trimming cut 3 bases from V and 2 bases from J; bases unmatched to any gene: 7. Use of 60 Vbeta and 13 Jbeta primers characterized the PCR. Assay: immunoSEQ multiplex PCR; the TCRdb copy retains only in-frame clones and omits some. The profile shows some 41,000 clones, 45% to 60% of them singletons. General observations from the study: As a later analysis showed, a missense DCLRE1C variant was linked to trimming of TCR beta V- and J-genes. The likely explanation for a cluster of highly shared sequence variants was sequencing artifact.

Healthy bone marrow donors supplied every sample. This clone was seen only a few times. Its target is unknown. The material sequenced was PBMCs. This sequence joins TRBV6-5 and TRBJ2-5; 9 nucleotides match TRBD2. The TCR sequence derives from a man aged 60-69 years in good health and CMV-seronegative. In DNA, the CDR3 is TGTGCCAGCAGTTATGGGGCTAGCGGGGTGCAAGAGACCCAGTACTTC. Translation gives CASSYGASGVQETQYF.